One and the same sample provided the 17 T cell receptor beta chains below, sequenced in a study of blood T cells in healthy people across ages. Combining a sample-barcoded 5' primer with a J-beta primer mix, a second PCR ran for roughly 7 to 11 cycles. Using its own MiXCR run on the 5' RACE reads, TCRdb lists one record per CDR3 protein. Found here are 750,000 to 950,000 distinct CDR3 sequences, approximately 32% of them singletons; the top ten hold roughly 10%. The same sample was also studied in work on T cells of mothers and their children.

The specimen was blood. The receptors shown here come from a woman aged 40 to 55 in good health.

The chain is built from TRBV7-3 and TRBJ1-1; 9 nucleotides line up with TRBD1. The junction had 2 bases not matched to a gene; V was cut back by 6 bases and J by 6 bases. Germline V gives CDR1 SGHTA, CDR2 FQGTGA. The CDR3 consists of 12 residues. CDR3 sequence (DNA): TGTGCCAGCAGATACAGGGGGCCTGAAGCTTTCTTT. Amino acid sequence: CASRYRGPEAFF.

This clonotype was picked up a small number of times. V is TRBV4-3 and J is TRBJ2-7; 10 bases map to TRBD1. Germline trimming cut 3 bases from V and 4 bases from J; bases unmatched to any gene: 6. Germline V gives CDR1 LGHNA, CDR2 YSLEER. The CDR3 extends over 15 amino acids. The CDR3 region has the DNA TGCGCCAGCAGCCAGGGGACAGGGGTCGGGTACGAGCAGTACTTC. Amino acids: CASSQGTGVGYEQYF.

The rearrangement joins TRBV7-2 to TRBJ1-5, with D tentatively TRBD1 (5 bases). The CDR3 has 17 residues. Trimming took 6 bases from V and 2 from J, leaving 20 bases between them. Germline loops: CDR1 SGHTA, CDR2 FQGNSA. The CDR3, as DNA: TGTGCCAGCAGTCCCGGCAGGGCGTATGGGGGCAATCAGCCCCAGCATTTT. This gives the protein CASSPGRAYGGNQPQHF.

The chain has TRBV6-2 or TRBV6-3 and TRBJ1-1; the D gene is possibly TRBD1 (5 bases). CDR3 length: 15 residues. Germline CDR1 is MNHEY and CDR2 is SVGEGT. The V gene lost 7 bases and the J gene lost 0 bases, with 15 bases spanning the gap. CDR3 region: CASMTDRGMNTEAFF. Here the CDR3 DNA reads TGTGCCAGCATGACAGACCGAGGGATGAACACTGAAGCTTTCTTT.

About this clonotype: At one end the junction does not follow the germline gene, possibly because of a read error. The chain has TRBV4-2 and TRBJ2-6; perhaps TRBD2 as D (6 bases). The germline V gene has CDR1 LGHNA and CDR2 YNFKEQ. CDR3 length: 18 residues. This chain's CDR3 is CASSQPGRESVGASVLTF. CDR3 in DNA: TGTGCCAGCAGCCAACCGGGACGGGAGAGCGTAGGGGCCAGCGTCCTGACTTTC.

This clonotype was seen more than once but under ten times. V and J are TRBV6-4 and TRBJ2-3; D gene unclear. The V gene lost 6 bases and the J gene lost 4 bases, with 14 bases spanning the gap. Germline V gene lookup returns CDR1 MRHNA and CDR2 SNTAGT. The CDR3 contains 14 residues. CDR3 DNA sequence: TGTGCCAGCAGAGATAACAGTAGATCAGATACGCAGTATTTT. Encoded protein: CASRDNSRSDTQYF.

The chain employs TRBV5-1 and TRBJ2-5; no firm D call. The CDR3 runs to 13 residues. Trimming shortened V by 4 bases and J by 0 bases, and 7 bases separated the two germline ends. Germline V gene lookup returns CDR1 SGHRS and CDR2 YFSETQ. The CDR3 loop is CASSRWYQETQYF. CDR3 nucleotides: TGCGCCAGCAGCAGGTGGTACCAAGAGACCCAGTACTTC.

The CDR3 sequence: CASSVGQDLSYNEQFF. In DNA, the CDR3 is TGTGCCAGCTCAGTCGGACAGGACCTCTCCTACAATGAGCAGTTCTTC. The chain recombines TRBV18 with TRBJ2-1; 7 bases are a match to TRBD1. This CDR3 is built from 16 residues. The V and J ends lost 5 bases and 0 bases, in that order; junction bases with no gene match: 7. Per the germline V gene, CDR1 is KGHSH and CDR2 is LQKENI. Full variable domain (missing parts from reference TRBV18 and TRBJ2-1): NAGVMQNPRHLVRRRGQEARLRCSPMKGHSHVYWYRQLPEEGLKFMVYLQKENIIDESGMPKERFSAEFPKEGPSILRIQQVVRGDSAAYFCASSVGQDLSYNEQFFGPGTRLTVL.

For this clonotype: This may stem from a read error, because a much larger clone lies one nucleotide away. The gene calls are TRBV7-3 and TRBJ2-1; D possibly corresponds to TRBD1 (6 bases). The DNA end lines up better with TRBJ2-7; the J call may be wrong. CDR3 length: 15 residues. CDR1 and CDR2 from the germline V gene are SGHTA and FQGTGA. The CDR3 DNA reads TGTGCCAGCAGCTCAAATCCGACAGGTTACAATGAGCAGTACTTC. Translated: CASSSNPTGYNEQYF.

J is TRBJ2-5 and V is TRBV4-1; D not certain. Germline CDR1 MGHRA, CDR2 YSYEKL. The V end was cut by 2 bases, the J end by 5 bases, with 15 bases between. The CDR3 consists of 15 residues. The DNA for the CDR3 is TGCGCCAGCAGCCAACCGGCAGGCAGGTGGGAGACCCAGTACTTC. Translated: CASSQPAGRWETQYF.

The chain recombines TRBV20-1 with TRBJ2-5, with 8 nucleotides matching TRBD2. The J call is in doubt because the DNA end fits TRBJ2-7 better. Germline V gene sequence: CDR1 DFQATT, CDR2 SNEGSKA (reference sequence). The CDR3 covers 15 residues. The CDR3 nucleotides read TGCAGTGCTAGAGATCGGGGGACTAGGGGATACGAGCAGTACTTC. Its translation is CSARDRGTRGYEQYF.

The chain carries TRBV5-1 and TRBJ2-5, with TRBD2 as a possible D gene (5 bases). This CDR3 comprises 14 residues. Germline-derived CDR1 and CDR2 are SGHRS and YFSETQ. Trimming took off 0 bases at V and 2 bases at J, with 8 bases between the two ends. CDR3 protein: CASSLGKRQETQYF. The DNA for the CDR3 is TGCGCCAGCAGCTTGGGGAAGCGGCAAGAGACCCAGTACTTC.

This clonotype was observed many times. The chain combines TRBV5-6 with TRBJ2-1; the D gene could be TRBD1 or TRBD2 (5 bases each). Germline loops: CDR1 SGHDT, CDR2 YYEEEE. V lost 6 bases, J lost 13 bases, and 14 bases lay in between. This CDR3 spans 11 amino acids. The CDR3 spells CASTLRGPQFF. CDR3 DNA sequence: TGTGCCAGCACCTTACGGGGACCCCAGTTCTTC.

Points on this clonotype: The junction differs from germline at one of its ends, possibly a read error. CDR3 sequence (DNA): TGTGCCAGCAGCTTGGACAGAAACTATGGCTGCACCTTC. Protein sequence: CASSLDRNYGCTF. The chain carries TRBV5-6 and TRBJ1-2; D unresolved. CDR1 SGHDT and CDR2 YYEEEE come from the germline V gene. The CDR3 spans 13 residues.

V usage is TRBV2 and J usage is TRBJ1-5, with 8 bases fitting TRBD1. The CDR3 totals 13 residues. Trimming removed 6 bases from V and 6 bases from J; junction bases left unmatched: 4. Germline assignment: CDR1 SNHLY and CDR2 FYNNEI. Here the CDR3 DNA reads TGTGCCAGCAGACCAGGGGGCGGTCAGCCCCAGCATTTT. This encodes CASRPGGGQPQHF.

A few counts support this clonotype. This chain joins TRBV5-5 and TRBJ2-5; 10 nucleotides agree with TRBD1. Germline V gene lookup returns CDR1 SGHKS and CDR2 YYEKEE (reference sequence). The junction had 6 bases not matched to a gene; V was cut back by 2 bases and J by 2 bases. There are 16 residues in the CDR3. In nucleotides, the CDR3 is TGTGCCAGCAGCTTTGGTCGGGGACAGGGGCAAGAGACCCAGTACTTC. Amino acid sequence: CASSFGRGQGQETQYF.

This clonotype was found a few times. The chain recombines TRBV12-3 or TRBV12-4 with TRBJ1-1, with D unresolved. CDR3 size: 14 residues. The V end lost 5 bases, the J end lost 2 bases, and 12 bases lay between the germline ends. The DNA of the CDR3 is TGTGCCAGCAGTCCCTCGACGGTTAACACTGAAGCTTTCTTT. This gives the protein CASSPSTVNTEAFF.